Sequencing of this T cell receptor (beta chain) was carried out in a study of identical twins. TCRdb reprocessed the 5' RACE reads via MiXCR and lists one record per CDR3 protein. The top ten hold approximately 6.5% of the sample, which has 250,000 to 350,000 distinct CDR3 sequences, nearly 9.5% seen once. V shed 5 bases and J shed 0 bases, with 8 bases lying between them. This CDR3 spans 14 amino acids. Per the germline V gene, CDR1 is MNHEY and CDR2 is SMNVEV (reference sequence). Whole-study findings and limits: Those out-of-frame alpha sequences shared by twins showed an excess of low generation probability. Findings came from cross-sectional statistics, without long-term follow-up of donors. In monozygotic twins, models underestimated the sharing of out-of-frame TCR alpha.

Concerning this clonotype: As yet, its antigen is unknown.

These data also featured in a second study, about yellow fever vaccine responses in identical twins.

Source material: CD8+ T cells sorted from blood. The sequence was obtained from a woman aged 18-29 years in good health. V gene TRBV27 combines with J gene TRBJ2-1; D is unresolved. CDR3: CASSPINSYNEQFF. The CDR3 region has the DNA TGTGCCAGCAGTCCTATAAACTCCTACAATGAGCAGTTCTTC.